Following are 8 T cell receptor beta chains from one sample sequenced in a study of T cell responses to AZD1222 COVID-19 vaccine (dated by TCRdb to about 2021). Reading the label with the study, this specimen's time point is: about 28 days (+/-7) after the second vaccine dose. Library prep was done by the immunoSEQ multiplex PCR assay. In its TCRdb copy, this immuneACCESS table keeps in-frame sequences only and misses some clones. Where compared with another copy, unresolved V genes explain less than half of these, and the others have no known cause. For this sample the table gives about 150,000 clones, of which over 70% were detected only once. The ten top clones hold roughly 9.7% of the sample. Source: peripheral blood, taken 28 days after the second AZD1222 dose. These receptors were taken from an adult who received the AZD1222 COVID-19 vaccine.

The V and J genes are TRBV19 and TRBJ2-5; D perhaps matches TRBD1 (5 bases). The CDR3 spans 13 residues. The V end lost 3 bases, the J end lost 2 bases, and 7 bases lay between the germline ends. CDR1 and CDR2 from the germline V gene are LNHDA and SQIVND (reference sequence). Written as DNA, the CDR3 is TGTGCCAGTAGTATTAACAGGCAAGAGACCCAGTACTTC. Translation gives CASSINRQETQYF.

This sequence joins TRBV5-4 and TRBJ2-2; a weak D match, TRBD2 (6 bases). From germline, CDR1 is SGHNT and CDR2 YYREEE (reference sequence). This CDR3 region has 17 residues. Trimming removed 4 bases at V and 4 bases at J, with 20 bases between. This chain's CDR3 is CASSPLGGGGVTGELFF. The CDR3 nucleotides are TGTGCCAGCAGCCCCCTAGGCGGAGGCGGGGTCACCGGGGAGCTGTTTTTT.

This clone was found once. The V gene is TRBV7-2, the J gene TRBJ2-5; 9 bases match TRBD1. This CDR3 has 15 amino acids. Trimming at V came to 5 bases and at J to 5 bases, leaving 9 bases not matched to a gene. Germline V gene data show CDR1 as SGHTA and CDR2 as FQGNSA. The CDR3 sequence is CASSVPGQGRETQYF. The CDR3 DNA sequence: TGTGCCAGCAGCGTCCCGGGACAGGGCCGGGAGACCCAGTACTTC.

The chain joins TRBV4-1 to TRBJ1-1; 10 positions agree with TRBD1. This CDR3 has 14 amino acids. The germline V gene has CDR1 MGHRA and CDR2 YSYEKL. V shed 1 base and J 8 bases; nucleotides not matched to a gene: 4. Written as DNA, the CDR3 is TGCGCCAGCAGCCAAGGACGGACAGGGGGGGAAGCTTTCTTT. Protein sequence: CASSQGRTGGEAFF.

The chain employs TRBV9 and TRBJ1-1; no definite D call. Germline V lookup: CDR1 SGDLS, CDR2 YYNGEE. Trimming took off 0 bases at V and 6 bases at J, with 9 bases between the two ends. This CDR3 has 13 amino acids. The CDR3 sequence: CASSVGGRAEAFF. CDR3 coding DNA: TGTGCCAGCAGCGTAGGAGGGAGAGCTGAAGCTTTCTTT.

V gene TRBV27 combines with J gene TRBJ2-7, with a possible D match to TRBD2 (5 bases). The CDR3 length is 13 residues. Germline CDR1 MNHEY, CDR2 SMNVEV (reference sequence). Trimming shortened V by 2 bases and J by 3 bases, and 8 bases separated the two germline ends. As DNA, the CDR3 is TGTGCCAGCAGTTTAGCGGGCTTCTACGAGCAGTACTTC. This sequence encodes CASSLAGFYEQYF.

The J gene is TRBJ1-1, the V gene TRBV10-3; D may be TRBD1 (5 bases). V was clipped by 8 bases and J by 2 bases, with 12 bases between them. CDR1 ENHRY and CDR2 SYGVKD come from the germline V gene. The CDR3 consists of 13 residues. CDR3 residues: CAIGADHNTEAFF. As DNA, the CDR3 is TGTGCCATCGGGGCAGATCATAACACTGAAGCTTTCTTT.

The genes are TRBV5-1 and TRBJ1-1; TRBD1 is a possible D gene (5 bases). Between the trimmed V and J ends, which lost 3 bases and 6 bases, there was a span of 9 bases. The CDR3 has 12 residues. Looked up from germline, CDR1 is SGHRS and CDR2 is YFSETQ. DNA of the CDR3: TGCGCCAGCAGCTCGGGGGTCGCTGAAGCTTTCTTT. This gives the protein CASSSGVAEAFF.